The clone carrying this TCR beta chain was seen at least ten times. Its target is unknown. Trimming shortened V by 6 bases and J by 2 bases, and 13 bases separated the two germline ends. The length of the CDR3 is 14 residues. CDR1 and CDR2 from the germline V gene are SNHLY and FYNNEI. A volume of 8 to 10 ml of fresh peripheral blood supplied the PBMCs. The data were taken from a study of Graves' ophthalmopathy and Graves' hyperthyroidism. Study background: Peripheral blood sampling preceded any treatment and occurred at initial diagnosis. Study outcomes and limitations: Blood also held most thyroid clonotypes expanded above 0.001 frequency.

Using RNA transcripts, the TCR beta CDR3 regions were amplified. RT-PCR was first run with HTBI primers, then multiplex PCR in a second round. TCRdb reanalysed the multiplex PCR reads using MiXCR and keeps one entry per CDR3 protein. This table has almost 750,000 distinct CDR3 sequences, around 40% appearing once. The receptor was isolated from an adult man with Graves' ophthalmopathy. The genes are TRBV2 and TRBJ1-1, with D possibly being TRBD1 (6 bases). The sample consisted of peripheral blood. The CDR3 loop reads CASRPRGGNTEAFF. For the CDR3, the DNA is TGTGCCAGCAGGCCCAGGGGAGGAAACACTGAAGCTTTCTTT.